One sample yielded the 9 T cell receptor beta chains listed below, sequenced in a study of Graves' ophthalmopathy and Graves' hyperthyroidism. Amplification from RNA transcripts yielded the TCR beta CDR3 regions. An initial RT-PCR round employing HTBI primers preceded a second-round multiplex PCR. TCRdb processed the multiplex PCR reads anew with MiXCR; each CDR3 protein has one entry. The sample comprises 400,000 to 500,000 distinct CDR3 sequences, 21% of which are singletons, and 2.5% to 3% rests with the top ten. What was sequenced was peripheral blood. The origin of the receptors is a woman under 30 with stable Graves' hyperthyroidism.

This clonotype has a count of ten or more. J is TRBJ2-7 and V is TRBV15, with 7 bases that match TRBD2. This CDR3 region has 15 residues. With 4 bases clipped from V and 4 bases from J, the junction kept 10 bases outside the gene matches. The germline V gene encodes CDR1 LNHNV and CDR2 YYDKDF (reference sequence). CDR3 residues: CATSTELGGVYEQYF. The CDR3 region has the DNA TGTGCCACCAGCACGGAACTGGGAGGGGTTTACGAGCAGTACTTC.

V usage is TRBV2 and J usage is TRBJ2-7; D gene unclear. The CDR3 covers 16 residues. Trimming took 1 base from V and 1 from J, leaving 14 bases between them. Germline lookup yields CDR1 SNHLY and CDR2 FYNNEI. The CDR3 protein is CASSEGPAVQSYEQYF. CDR3 DNA: TGTGCCAGCAGTGAAGGGCCGGCAGTCCAGTCCTACGAGCAGTACTTC.

For the CDR3, the DNA is TGTGCCTGGACCGGGACCCAAGGGGGTGGCTACACCTTC. Its protein is CAWTGTQGGGYTF. The chain employs TRBV30 and TRBJ1-2, with D perhaps TRBD1 (6 bases). V dropped 4 bases and J dropped 7 bases, with 16 bases sitting between them. The CDR3 contains 13 residues. Germline V gene data show CDR1 as GTSNPN and CDR2 as SVGIG (reference sequence).

The chain uses TRBV6-5 and TRBJ1-5; no clear D gene. V lost 4 bases and J lost 0, with 10 bases in between. This CDR3 contains 15 residues. Germline CDR1 is MNHEY and CDR2 is SVGAGI. In DNA form, the CDR3 reads TGTGCCAGCAGTTCACTCTTACTTAGCAATCAGCCCCAGCATTTT. It is translated as CASSSLLLSNQPQHF.

This chain connects TRBV12-3 or TRBV12-4 to TRBJ1-2; D not certain. V gave up 7 bases and J gave up 4 bases, with 10 bases separating them. The CDR3 length is 12 residues. The CDR3 region is CASTGITYGYTF. As DNA, the CDR3 is TGTGCCAGCACCGGGATTACCTATGGCTACACCTTC.

The chain links TRBV6-5 to TRBJ2-7; D may be TRBD1 or TRBD2 (5 bases each). This CDR3 has 16 residues. V lost 2 bases and J lost 2, with 16 bases in between. Germline lookup yields CDR1 MNHEY and CDR2 SVGAGI. The CDR3: CASSYPGPRDAYEQYF. In DNA, the CDR3 is TGTGCCAGCAGTTACCCGGGGCCCCGGGATGCCTACGAGCAGTACTTC.

This clonotype came up many times. The V call is TRBV11-2, the J call TRBJ1-1; no clear D. V lost 1 base and J lost 9, with 6 bases in between. The CDR3 is 11 amino acids. Per the germline V gene, CDR1 is SGHAT and CDR2 is FQNNGV. Here the CDR3 DNA reads TGTGCCAGCAGCTTAGCCTACCAAGCTTTCTTT. This gives the protein CASSLAYQAFF.

In its sample, this clonotype was seen many times. V gene TRBV6-1 combines with J gene TRBJ2-7; the match to TRBD2 covers 14 bases. The V segment lost 3 bases and the J segment 5 bases; nucleotides outside the gene matches: 3. Germline V gene sequence: CDR1 MNHNS, CDR2 SASEGT. This CDR3 contains 15 residues. CDR3 region: CASSEGLAGDHEQYF. DNA for the CDR3: TGTGCCAGCAGTGAGGGACTAGCGGGAGACCACGAGCAGTACTTC.

The CDR3 DNA sequence: TGTGCCAGCAGTTTATCTGGTGGTCCGACCGGGACAGGGCTCTACGAGCAGTACTTC. Its protein is CASSLSGGPTGTGLYEQYF. V gene TRBV12-3 or TRBV12-4 combines with J gene TRBJ2-7, with 9 bases aligning to TRBD1. The CDR3 consists of 19 residues. J was trimmed by 3 bases and V by 2 bases; bases with no gene match: 17.